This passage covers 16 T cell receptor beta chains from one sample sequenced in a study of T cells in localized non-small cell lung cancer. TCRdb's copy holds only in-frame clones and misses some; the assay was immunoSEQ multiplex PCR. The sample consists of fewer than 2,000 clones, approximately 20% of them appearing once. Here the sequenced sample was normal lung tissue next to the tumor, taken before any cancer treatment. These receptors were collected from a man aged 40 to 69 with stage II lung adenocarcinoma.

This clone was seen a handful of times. The CDR3 spells CASSPTDTEAFF. The CDR3 DNA reads TGTGCCAGCTCACCAACAGACACTGAAGCTTTCTTT. The V and J genes are TRBV18 and TRBJ1-1; no clear D gene. CDR1 is KGHSH, CDR2 LQKENI, per germline. V gave up 2 bases and J gave up 3 bases, with 4 bases separating them. CDR3 length: 12 residues. The full variable domain, rest sourced from reference TRBV18 and TRBJ1-1, is NAGVMQNPRHLVRRRGQEARLRCSPMKGHSHVYWYRQLPEEGLKFMVYLQKENIIDESGMPKERFSAEFPKEGPSILRIQQVVRGDSAAYFCASSPTDTEAFFGQGTRLTVV.

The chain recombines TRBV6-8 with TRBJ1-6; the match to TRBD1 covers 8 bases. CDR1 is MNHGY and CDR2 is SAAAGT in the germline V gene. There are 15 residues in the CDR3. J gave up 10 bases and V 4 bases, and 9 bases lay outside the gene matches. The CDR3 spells CASSLGQGYRSPLHF. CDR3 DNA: TGTGCCAGCAGTTTAGGACAGGGTTATAGATCACCCCTCCACTTT.

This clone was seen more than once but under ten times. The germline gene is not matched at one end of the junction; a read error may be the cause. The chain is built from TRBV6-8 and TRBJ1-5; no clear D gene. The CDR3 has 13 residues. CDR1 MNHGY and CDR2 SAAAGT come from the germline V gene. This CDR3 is CAISADGEQPQHF. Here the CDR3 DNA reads TGTGCCATCAGTGCAGACGGTGAGCAGCCCCAGCATTTT.

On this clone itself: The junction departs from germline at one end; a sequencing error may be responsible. CDR3 sequence (DNA): TGTGCCATCAGTCTCTCAGGTGTGGGTGAAGCTTTCTTT. It encodes CAISLSGVGEAFF. The chain carries TRBV6-8 and TRBJ1-1; no clear D gene. Germline CDR1 reads MNHGY; CDR2 reads SAAAGT. CDR3 length: 13 residues.

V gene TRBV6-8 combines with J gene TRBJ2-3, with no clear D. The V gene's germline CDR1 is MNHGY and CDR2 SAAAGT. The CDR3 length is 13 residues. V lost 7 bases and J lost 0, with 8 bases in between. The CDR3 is CASKEPSTDTQYF. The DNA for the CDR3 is TGTGCCAGCAAGGAACCTAGCACAGATACGCAGTATTTT.

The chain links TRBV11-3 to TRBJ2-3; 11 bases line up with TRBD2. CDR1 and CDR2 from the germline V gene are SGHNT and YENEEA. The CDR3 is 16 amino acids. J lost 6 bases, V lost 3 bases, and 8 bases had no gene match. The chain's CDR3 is CASSLTSGEHGDTQYF. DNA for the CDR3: TGTGCCAGCAGCTTGACTAGCGGGGAACACGGCGATACGCAGTATTTT.

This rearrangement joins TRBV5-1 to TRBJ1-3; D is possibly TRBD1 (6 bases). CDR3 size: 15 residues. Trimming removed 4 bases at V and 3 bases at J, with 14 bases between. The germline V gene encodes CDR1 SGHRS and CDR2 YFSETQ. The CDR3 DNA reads TGCGCCAGCAGCCCAGACCCAGGGGATGGAAACACCATATATTTT. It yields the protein CASSPDPGDGNTIYF.

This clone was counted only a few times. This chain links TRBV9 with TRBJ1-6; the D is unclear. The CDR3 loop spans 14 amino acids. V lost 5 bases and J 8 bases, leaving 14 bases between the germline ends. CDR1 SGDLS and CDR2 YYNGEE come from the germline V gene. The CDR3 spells CASSEKVIDSPLHF. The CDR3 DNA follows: TGTGCCAGCAGTGAAAAAGTTATCGATTCACCCCTCCACTTT.

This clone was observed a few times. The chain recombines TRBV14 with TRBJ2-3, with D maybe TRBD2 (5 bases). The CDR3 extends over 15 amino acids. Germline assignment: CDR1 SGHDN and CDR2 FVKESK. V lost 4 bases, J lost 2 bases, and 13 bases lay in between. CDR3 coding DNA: TGTGCCAGCAGCCTTTTAGGAGGCCTCACAGATACGCAGTATTTT. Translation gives CASSLLGGLTDTQYF.

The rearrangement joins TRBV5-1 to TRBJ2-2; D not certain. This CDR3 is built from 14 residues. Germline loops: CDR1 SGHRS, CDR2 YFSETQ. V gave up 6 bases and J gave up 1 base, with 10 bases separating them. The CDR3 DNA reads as TGCGCCAGCATTGGGCAGCTGAACACCGGGGAGCTGTTTTTT. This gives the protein CASIGQLNTGELFF. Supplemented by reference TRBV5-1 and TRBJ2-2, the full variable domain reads KAGVTQTPRYLIKTRGQQVTLSCSPISGHRSVSWYQQTPGQGLQFLFEYFSETQRNKGNFPGRFSGRQFSNSRSEMNVSTLELGDSALYLCASIGQLNTGELFFGEGSRLTVL.

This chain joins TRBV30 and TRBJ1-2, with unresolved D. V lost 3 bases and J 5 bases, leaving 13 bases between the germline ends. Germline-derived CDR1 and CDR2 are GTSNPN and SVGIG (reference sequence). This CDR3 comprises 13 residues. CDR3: CAWSRGRGYGYTF. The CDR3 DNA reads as TGTGCCTGGAGCCGCGGTAGAGGTTATGGCTACACCTTC.

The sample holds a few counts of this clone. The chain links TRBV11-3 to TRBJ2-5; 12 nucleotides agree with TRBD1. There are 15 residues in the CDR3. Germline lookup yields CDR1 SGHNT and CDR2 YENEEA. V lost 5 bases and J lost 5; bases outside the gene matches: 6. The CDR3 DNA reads TGTGCCAGCAGCGTCGGGACAGGGGGCTGGGAGACCCAGTACTTC. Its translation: CASSVGTGGWETQYF.

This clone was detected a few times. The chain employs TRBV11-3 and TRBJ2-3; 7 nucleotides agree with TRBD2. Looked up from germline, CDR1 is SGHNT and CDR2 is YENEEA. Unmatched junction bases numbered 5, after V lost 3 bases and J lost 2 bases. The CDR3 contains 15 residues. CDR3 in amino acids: CASSFGLEDTDTQYF. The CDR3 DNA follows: TGTGCCAGCAGCTTCGGACTAGAGGACACAGATACGCAGTATTTT.

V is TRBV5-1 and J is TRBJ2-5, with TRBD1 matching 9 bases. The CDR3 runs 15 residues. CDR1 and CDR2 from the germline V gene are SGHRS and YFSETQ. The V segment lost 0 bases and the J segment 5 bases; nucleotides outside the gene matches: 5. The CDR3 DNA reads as TGCGCCAGCAGCTTGGGGGACAGGGAATATGAGACCCAGTACTTC. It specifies CASSLGDREYETQYF.

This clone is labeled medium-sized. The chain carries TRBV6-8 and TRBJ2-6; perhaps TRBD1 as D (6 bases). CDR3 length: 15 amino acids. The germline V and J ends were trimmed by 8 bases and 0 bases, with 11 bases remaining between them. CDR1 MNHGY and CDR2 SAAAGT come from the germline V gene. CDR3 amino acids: CASSRQVSGANVLTF. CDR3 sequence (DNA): TGTGCCAGCTCCAGACAGGTCTCTGGGGCCAACGTCCTGACTTTC.

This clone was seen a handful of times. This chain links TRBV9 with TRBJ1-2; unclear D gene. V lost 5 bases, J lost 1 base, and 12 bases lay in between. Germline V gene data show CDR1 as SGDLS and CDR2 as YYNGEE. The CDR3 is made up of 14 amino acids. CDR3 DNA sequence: TGTGCCAGCAGGTCCCAGGCCCTTAACTATGGCTACACCTTC. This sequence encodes CASRSQALNYGYTF. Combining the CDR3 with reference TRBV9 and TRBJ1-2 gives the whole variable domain DSGVTQTPKHLITATGQRVTLRCSPRSGDLSVYWYQQSLDQGLQFLIQYYNGEERAKGNILERFSAQQFPDLHSELNLSSLELGDSALYFCASRSQALNYGYTFGSGTRLTVV.